This T cell receptor (beta chain) was recovered during a study of T cell responses to AZD1222 COVID-19 vaccine. Assay used: immunoSEQ multiplex PCR; TCRdb lists only in-frame clones, some missing. The sample comprises approximately 190,000 clones, about 92% of which are singletons, and less than 1.5% rests with the top ten. This clone was seen just once. Its matching antigen is unknown. Overall study results and limits: Clonal diversity was possibly underestimated, and the donors were mostly white British, with more females.

CDR1 and CDR2 (germline): SGHNT, YYREEE (reference sequence). V lost 1 base to trimming and J lost 2 bases, with 11 bases between them. This CDR3 spans 15 amino acids. The specimen was peripheral blood, collected on day 0 of AZD1222 vaccination. This clonotype was sampled from an adult in good health. The chain uses TRBV5-4 and TRBJ2-3; the D gene is possibly TRBD1 (5 bases). CDR3 sequence (DNA): TGTGCCAGCAGCTTGAGGGCAGGGCCCACAGATACGCAGTATTTT. Its protein is CASSLRAGPTDTQYF.